This TCR beta chain was profiled in a study of long-term antiretroviral therapy in people with HIV. General study points: Repertoires in HIV (unlike those of controls) had narrower CDR3 length ranges. Dominance of pre-ART expanded clones persisted, fluctuating and often declining after ART.

It was version v3.0 of the immunoSEQ assay that was run at survey level. Clones were sequenced by immunoSEQ multiplex PCR, and TCRdb holds only the in-frame ones, with some missing. The sample has roughly 13,000 clones, around 77% seen once. V was pared by 6 bases and J by 6 bases, with 7 bases of the junction left unmatched. The germline V gene encodes CDR1 MRHNA and CDR2 SNTAGT. CDR3 length: 15 amino acids. In its sample, this clone ranks as large (0.1 to 1%). The antigen is unknown. This sample comprised unsorted PBMCs, obtained 1.3 years after starting antiretroviral therapy. The origin of this receptor is a woman aged 18 to 35 with HIV. The chain has TRBV6-4 and TRBJ2-1; TRBD2 agrees at 11 bases. The CDR3 protein is CASSELAGDGNEQFF. The CDR3 region has the DNA TGTGCCAGCAGCGAACTAGCGGGAGATGGCAATGAGCAGTTCTTC.